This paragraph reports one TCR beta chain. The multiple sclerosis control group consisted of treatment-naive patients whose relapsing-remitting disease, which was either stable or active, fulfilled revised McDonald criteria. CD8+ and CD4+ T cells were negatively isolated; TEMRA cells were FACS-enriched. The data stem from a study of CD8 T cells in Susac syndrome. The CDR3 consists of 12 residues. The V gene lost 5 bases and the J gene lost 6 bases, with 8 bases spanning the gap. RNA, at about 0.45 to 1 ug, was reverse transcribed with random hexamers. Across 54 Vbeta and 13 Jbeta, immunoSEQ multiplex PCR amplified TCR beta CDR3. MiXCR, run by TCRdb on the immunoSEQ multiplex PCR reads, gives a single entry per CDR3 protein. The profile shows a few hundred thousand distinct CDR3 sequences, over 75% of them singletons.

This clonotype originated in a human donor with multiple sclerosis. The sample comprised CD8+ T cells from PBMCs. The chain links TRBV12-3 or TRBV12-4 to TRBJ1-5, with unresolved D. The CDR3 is CASSHPGQPQHF. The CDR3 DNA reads TGTGCCAGCAGTCACCCCGGTCAGCCCCAGCATTTT.